This T cell receptor (beta chain) was recorded in a study of blood T cell repertoires in COVID-19. For the study at large: T cells, B-cell-depleted T cells, or PBMCs supplied cDNA or gDNA.

Sequenced by immunoSEQ multiplex PCR; TCRdb stores in-frame clones only, minus some. The data hold roughly 210,000 clones, with around 87% observed a single time. Allocation to cohorts depended on clinical history reported by the participants. Sequenced sample: PBMCs or T cells enriched from blood (not recorded which). The origin of this receptor is a man aged 25-40 years in a cohort exposed to, infected with or recovered from COVID-19 (not recorded which).

CDR3 bases: TGTGCCAGCAGTTTGAACAGATTGAACACTGAAGCTTTCTTT. Protein product: CASSLNRLNTEAFF. The chain couples TRBV28 to TRBJ1-1, with D unclear. The CDR3 totals 14 residues. Per the germline V gene, CDR1 is MDHEN and CDR2 is SYDVKM. Trimming removed 3 bases at V and 0 bases at J, with 8 bases between.